The clone carrying this T cell receptor (beta chain) was detected only once. What it recognizes is unknown. TCRdb's table, derived via immunoSEQ multiplex PCR, lists solely in-frame clones and lacks some. The sample lists about 26,000 clones, around 83% seen once, with about 5.2% in the top ten. The data derive from a study of lymphopenia after photon versus proton radiotherapy. In germline, CDR1 is KGHSH, CDR2 LQKENI. The V end was cut by 2 bases, the J end by 8 bases, with 12 bases between. The CDR3 spans 13 residues. Study-wide findings and caveats: Under photons, naive T cells and diversity fell while effector/memory populations rose. In patients who died, overall survival fell as post-nadir TCR diversity dropped more. After the lymphocyte nadir, photon-treated repertoires showed oligoclonal expansion, especially of CD8+ Temra cells.

This chain links TRBV18 with TRBJ1-1, with D tentatively TRBD1 (5 bases). The receptor was isolated from a man aged 25-45 years with gastric cancer. Here the sequenced sample was peripheral blood, taken from a patient treated with photon-based radiotherapy. The CDR3 loop reads CASSPSREGEAFF. DNA for the CDR3: TGTGCCAGCTCACCATCCAGGGAGGGCGAAGCTTTCTTT.